This T cell receptor beta chain was captured by sequencing in a study of beta chain features in type 1 diabetes. Whole-study results and caveats: Amplification by PCR could prefer shorter templates, with the same effect in patients and controls. Type 1 diabetes patients had TCRB CDR3s that were shorter (moderately but significantly so) in all four CD4+ subsets.

This clone was observed a few times. Its antigen remains unknown. The CDR3 sequence is 14 residues long. CDR1 GTSNPN and CDR2 SVGIG come from the germline V gene (reference sequence). Trimming stripped 2 bases from V and 0 bases from J, with 8 bases between. Reverse transcribing all isolated RNA meant expressed TCRB transcripts were sequenced. Here immunoSEQ multiplex PCR was the method, and the copy in TCRdb shows in-frame clones only, minus some. The top ten clones hold roughly 0.04% of a sample with 640,000 or so clones, about 14% of them seen once. This TCR came from a man between 18 and 29 years old with type 1 diabetes. Sequencing was performed on naive CD4+ T cells from blood. The chain carries TRBV30 and TRBJ1-5; no clear D. Here the CDR3 DNA reads TGTGCCTGGAGTACTGTCGATAGCAATCAGCCCCAGCATTTT. Its translation is CAWSTVDSNQPQHF.